This TCR beta chain was profiled in a study of T cells in Graves' hyperthyroidism and ophthalmopathy. The TCR beta CDR3 regions underwent amplification using RNA transcripts as the source. The HTBI primer set served for first-round RT-PCR of the TCR CDR3. TCRdb re-called the multiplex PCR reads with MiXCR, one entry per CDR3 protein. Seen here are 330,000 or so distinct CDR3 sequences, roughly 20% observed once, and the top ten hold around 15%. Germline V CDR1 and CDR2: DFQATT, SNEGSKA (reference sequence). The CDR3 runs 16 residues. V lost 5 bases to trimming and J lost 5 bases; unmatched junction nucleotides: 11.

Sequences were obtained from blood. The sequence was obtained from a woman in her forties with Graves' ophthalmopathy. The V gene is TRBV20-1, the J gene TRBJ2-5; TRBD2 aligns across 13 bases. CDR3 bases: TGCAGTGCTGACCTCGGACTAGCGGGAGTCCTGGAGACCCAGTACTTC. Protein product: CSADLGLAGVLETQYF.